This passage covers 7 T cell receptor beta chains from one sample sequenced in a study of blood T cell repertoires in COVID-19. TCRdb keeps only in-frame clones here, not all; method: immunoSEQ multiplex PCR. The sample lists 310,000 or so clones, about four fifths occurring once. Sequencing was performed on peripheral blood. The receptor source for this set is a woman in her fifties or sixties with acute or convalescent COVID-19.

This clone appeared a single time. This chain uses TRBV9 with TRBJ1-2; 8 bases agree with TRBD1. This CDR3 is built from 16 residues. Looked up from germline, CDR1 is SGDLS and CDR2 is YYNGEE. V was clipped by 3 bases and J by 0 bases; unmatched bases: 7. CDR3 loop: CASSAPRDRPNYGYTF. In DNA form, the CDR3 reads TGTGCCAGCAGCGCACCCCGGGACAGGCCTAACTATGGCTACACCTTC.

V gene TRBV27 combines with J gene TRBJ1-3; possibly TRBD1 for D (5 bases). This CDR3 is built from 15 residues. V lost 2 bases, J lost 0 bases, and 8 bases lay in between. CDR1 is MNHEY and CDR2 is SMNVEV in the germline V gene (reference sequence). Here the CDR3 reads CASSLMGGSGNTIYF. The CDR3 DNA reads as TGTGCCAGCAGTTTAATGGGGGGCTCTGGAAACACCATATATTTT.

A few counts support this clone. The J gene is TRBJ2-7, the V gene TRBV15, with 11 positions matching TRBD1. Looked up from germline, CDR1 is LNHNV and CDR2 is YYDKDF (reference sequence). V shed 3 bases, J shed 2 bases, and the junction held 3 bases outside the gene matches. The CDR3 extends over 15 amino acids. DNA for the CDR3: TGTGCCACCAGCAGGGAGGGACAGGGGGCCTACGAGCAGTACTTC. Its protein is CATSREGQGAYEQYF. Complete variable domain (other parts from reference TRBV15 and TRBJ2-7): DAMVIQNPRYQVTQFGKPVTLSCSQTLNHNVMYWYQQKSSQAPKLLFHYYDKDFNNEADTPDNFQSRRPNTSFCFLDIRSPGLGDTAMYLCATSREGQGAYEQYFGPGTRLTVT.

This clone was seen just once. The V and J genes are TRBV15 and TRBJ1-1; 10 bases are shared with TRBD1. The CDR3 covers 16 residues. Trimming at V came to 1 base and at J to 4 bases, leaving 6 bases not matched to a gene. CDR1 and CDR2 from the germline V gene are LNHNV and YYDKDF (reference sequence). In DNA form, the CDR3 reads TGTGCCACCAGCAGAGCTTCCGGGACAGGGGCCACTGAAGCTTTCTTT. It yields the protein CATSRASGTGATEAFF. Full variable domain (rest looked up from reference TRBV15 and TRBJ1-1): DAMVIQNPRYQVTQFGKPVTLSCSQTLNHNVMYWYQQKSSQAPKLLFHYYDKDFNNEADTPDNFQSRRPNTSFCFLDIRSPGLGDTAMYLCATSRASGTGATEAFFGQGTRLTVV.

This clone was seen only a few times. The chain joins TRBV10-1 to TRBJ2-3; 7 bases line up with TRBD2. Germline V gives CDR1 WNHNN, CDR2 SYGVQD (reference sequence). Losses at the gene ends were 0 bases for V and 7 bases for J; bases not matched to a gene: 7. The CDR3 sequence is 15 residues long. DNA of the CDR3: TGCGCCAGCAGTGAGTCGTTCAGCGGGACCCATACGCAGTATTTT. The encoded protein is CASSESFSGTHTQYF.

A few counts support this clone. This chain joins TRBV15 and TRBJ1-2; 7 bases fit TRBD1. The junction had 5 bases not matched to a gene; V was cut back by 4 bases and J by 6 bases. Germline CDR1 is LNHNV and CDR2 is YYDKDF (reference sequence). The length of the CDR3 is 13 residues. CDR3 protein: CATSTYTGDGYTF. The CDR3 nucleotides are TGTGCCACCAGCACCTATACAGGGGATGGCTACACCTTC.

The V and J genes are TRBV24-1 and TRBJ2-5; 10 bases fit TRBD1. Germline lookup yields CDR1 KGHDR and CDR2 SFDVKD. V trimming: 4 bases; J trimming: 4 bases; junction bases outside the gene matches: 8. This CDR3 is 16 amino acids long. CDR3 bases: TGTGCCACCAGTGACCCGACAGGGGGCGGGTTAGAGACCCAGTACTTC. Its translation is CATSDPTGGGLETQYF.